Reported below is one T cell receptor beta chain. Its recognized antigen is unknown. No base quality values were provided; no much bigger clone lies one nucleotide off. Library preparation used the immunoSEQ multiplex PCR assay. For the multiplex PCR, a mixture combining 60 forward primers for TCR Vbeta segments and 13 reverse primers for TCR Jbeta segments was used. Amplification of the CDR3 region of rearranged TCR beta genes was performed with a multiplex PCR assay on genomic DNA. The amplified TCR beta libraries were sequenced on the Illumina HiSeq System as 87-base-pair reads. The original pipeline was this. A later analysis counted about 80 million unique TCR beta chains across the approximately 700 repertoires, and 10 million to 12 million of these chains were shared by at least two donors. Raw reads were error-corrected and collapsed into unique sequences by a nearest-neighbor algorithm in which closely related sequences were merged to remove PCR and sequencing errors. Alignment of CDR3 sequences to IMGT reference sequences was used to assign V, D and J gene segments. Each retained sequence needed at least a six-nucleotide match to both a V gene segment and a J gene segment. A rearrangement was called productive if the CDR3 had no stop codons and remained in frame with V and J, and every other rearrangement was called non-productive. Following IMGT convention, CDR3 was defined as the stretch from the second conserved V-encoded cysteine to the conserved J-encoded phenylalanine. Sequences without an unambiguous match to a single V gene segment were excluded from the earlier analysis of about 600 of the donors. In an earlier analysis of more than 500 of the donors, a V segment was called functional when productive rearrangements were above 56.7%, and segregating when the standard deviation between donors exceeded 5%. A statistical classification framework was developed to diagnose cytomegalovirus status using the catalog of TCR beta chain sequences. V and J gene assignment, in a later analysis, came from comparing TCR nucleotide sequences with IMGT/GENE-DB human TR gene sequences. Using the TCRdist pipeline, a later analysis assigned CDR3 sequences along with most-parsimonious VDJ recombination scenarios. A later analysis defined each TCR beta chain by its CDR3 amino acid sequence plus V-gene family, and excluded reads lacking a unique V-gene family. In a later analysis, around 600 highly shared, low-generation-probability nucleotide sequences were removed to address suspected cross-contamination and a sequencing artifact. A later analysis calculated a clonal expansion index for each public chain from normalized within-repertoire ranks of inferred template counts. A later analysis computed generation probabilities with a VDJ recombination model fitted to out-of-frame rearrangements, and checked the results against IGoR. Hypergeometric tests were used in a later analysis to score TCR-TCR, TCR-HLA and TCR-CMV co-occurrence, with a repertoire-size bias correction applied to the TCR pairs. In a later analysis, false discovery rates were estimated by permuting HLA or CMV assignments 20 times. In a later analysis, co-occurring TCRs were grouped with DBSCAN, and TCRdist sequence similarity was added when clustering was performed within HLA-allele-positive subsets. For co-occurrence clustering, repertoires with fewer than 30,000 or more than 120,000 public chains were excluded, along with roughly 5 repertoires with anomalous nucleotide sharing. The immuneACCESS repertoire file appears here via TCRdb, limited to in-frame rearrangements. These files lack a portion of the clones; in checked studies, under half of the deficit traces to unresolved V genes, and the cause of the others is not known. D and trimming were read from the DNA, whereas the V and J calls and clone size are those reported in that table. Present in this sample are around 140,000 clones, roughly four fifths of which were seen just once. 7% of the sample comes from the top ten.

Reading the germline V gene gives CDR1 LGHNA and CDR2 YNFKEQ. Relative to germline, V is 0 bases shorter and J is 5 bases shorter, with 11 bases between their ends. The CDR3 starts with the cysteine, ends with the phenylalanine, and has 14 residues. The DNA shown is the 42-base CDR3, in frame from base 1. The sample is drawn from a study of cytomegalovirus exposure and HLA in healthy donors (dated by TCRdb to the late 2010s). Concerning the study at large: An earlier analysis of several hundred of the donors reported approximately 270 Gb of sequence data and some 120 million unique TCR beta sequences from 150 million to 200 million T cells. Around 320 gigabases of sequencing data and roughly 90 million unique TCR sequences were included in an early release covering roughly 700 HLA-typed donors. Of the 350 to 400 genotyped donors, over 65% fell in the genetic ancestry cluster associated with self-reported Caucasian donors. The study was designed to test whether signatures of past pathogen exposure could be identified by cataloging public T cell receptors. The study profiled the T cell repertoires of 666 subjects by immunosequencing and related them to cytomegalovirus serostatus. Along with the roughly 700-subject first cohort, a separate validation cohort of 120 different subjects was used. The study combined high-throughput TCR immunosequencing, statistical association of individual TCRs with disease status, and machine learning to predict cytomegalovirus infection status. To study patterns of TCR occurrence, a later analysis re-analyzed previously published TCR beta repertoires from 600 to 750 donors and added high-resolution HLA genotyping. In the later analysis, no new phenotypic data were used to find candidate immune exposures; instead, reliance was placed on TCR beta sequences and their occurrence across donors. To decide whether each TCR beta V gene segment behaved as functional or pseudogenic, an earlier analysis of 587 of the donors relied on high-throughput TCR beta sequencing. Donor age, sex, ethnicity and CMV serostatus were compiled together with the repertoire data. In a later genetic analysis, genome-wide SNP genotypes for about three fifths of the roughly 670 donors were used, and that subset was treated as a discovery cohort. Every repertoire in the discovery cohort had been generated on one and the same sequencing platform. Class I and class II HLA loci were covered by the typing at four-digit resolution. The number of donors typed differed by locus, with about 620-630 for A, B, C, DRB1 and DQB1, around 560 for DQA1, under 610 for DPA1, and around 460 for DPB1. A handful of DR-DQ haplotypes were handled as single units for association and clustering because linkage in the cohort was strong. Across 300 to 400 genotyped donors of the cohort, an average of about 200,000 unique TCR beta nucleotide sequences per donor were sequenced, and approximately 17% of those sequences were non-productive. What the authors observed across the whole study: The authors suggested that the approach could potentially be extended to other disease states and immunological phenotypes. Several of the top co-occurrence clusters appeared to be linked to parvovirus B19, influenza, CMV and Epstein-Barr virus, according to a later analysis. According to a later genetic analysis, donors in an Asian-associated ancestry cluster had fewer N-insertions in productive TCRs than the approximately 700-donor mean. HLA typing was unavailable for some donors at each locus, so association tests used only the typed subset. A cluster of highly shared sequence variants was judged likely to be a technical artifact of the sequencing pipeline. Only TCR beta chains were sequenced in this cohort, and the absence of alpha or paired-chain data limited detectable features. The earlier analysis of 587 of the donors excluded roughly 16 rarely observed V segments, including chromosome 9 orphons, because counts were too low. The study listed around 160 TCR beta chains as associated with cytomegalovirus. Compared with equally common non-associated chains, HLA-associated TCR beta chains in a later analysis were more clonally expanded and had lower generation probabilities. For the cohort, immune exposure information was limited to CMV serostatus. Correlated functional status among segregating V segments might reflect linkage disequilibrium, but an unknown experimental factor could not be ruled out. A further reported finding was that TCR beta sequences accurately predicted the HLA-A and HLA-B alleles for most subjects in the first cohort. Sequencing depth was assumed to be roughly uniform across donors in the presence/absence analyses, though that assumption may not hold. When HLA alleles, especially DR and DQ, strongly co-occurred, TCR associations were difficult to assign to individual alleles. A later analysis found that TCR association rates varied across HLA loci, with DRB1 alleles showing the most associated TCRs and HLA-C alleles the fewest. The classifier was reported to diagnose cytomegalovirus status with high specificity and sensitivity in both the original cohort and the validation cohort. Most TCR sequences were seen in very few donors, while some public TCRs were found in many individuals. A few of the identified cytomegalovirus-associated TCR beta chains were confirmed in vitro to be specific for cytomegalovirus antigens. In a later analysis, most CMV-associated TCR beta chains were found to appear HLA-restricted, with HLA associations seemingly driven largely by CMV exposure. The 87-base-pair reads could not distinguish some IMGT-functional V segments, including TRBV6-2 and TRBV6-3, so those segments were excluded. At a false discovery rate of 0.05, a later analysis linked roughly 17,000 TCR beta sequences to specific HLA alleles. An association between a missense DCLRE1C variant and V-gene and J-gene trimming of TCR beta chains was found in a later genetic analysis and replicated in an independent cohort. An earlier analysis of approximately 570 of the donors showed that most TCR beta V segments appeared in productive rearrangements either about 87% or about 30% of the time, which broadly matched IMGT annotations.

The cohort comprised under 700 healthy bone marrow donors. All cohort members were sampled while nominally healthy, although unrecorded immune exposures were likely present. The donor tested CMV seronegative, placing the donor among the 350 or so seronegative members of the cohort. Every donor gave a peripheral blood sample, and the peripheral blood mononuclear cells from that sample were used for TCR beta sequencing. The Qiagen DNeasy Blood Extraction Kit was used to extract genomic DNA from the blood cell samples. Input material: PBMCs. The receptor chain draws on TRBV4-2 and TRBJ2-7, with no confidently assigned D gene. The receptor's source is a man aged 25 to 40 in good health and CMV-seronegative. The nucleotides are TGTGCCAGCAGCCAAGATAGGAAGGAGAACGAGCAGTACTTC. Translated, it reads CASSQDRKENEQYF.